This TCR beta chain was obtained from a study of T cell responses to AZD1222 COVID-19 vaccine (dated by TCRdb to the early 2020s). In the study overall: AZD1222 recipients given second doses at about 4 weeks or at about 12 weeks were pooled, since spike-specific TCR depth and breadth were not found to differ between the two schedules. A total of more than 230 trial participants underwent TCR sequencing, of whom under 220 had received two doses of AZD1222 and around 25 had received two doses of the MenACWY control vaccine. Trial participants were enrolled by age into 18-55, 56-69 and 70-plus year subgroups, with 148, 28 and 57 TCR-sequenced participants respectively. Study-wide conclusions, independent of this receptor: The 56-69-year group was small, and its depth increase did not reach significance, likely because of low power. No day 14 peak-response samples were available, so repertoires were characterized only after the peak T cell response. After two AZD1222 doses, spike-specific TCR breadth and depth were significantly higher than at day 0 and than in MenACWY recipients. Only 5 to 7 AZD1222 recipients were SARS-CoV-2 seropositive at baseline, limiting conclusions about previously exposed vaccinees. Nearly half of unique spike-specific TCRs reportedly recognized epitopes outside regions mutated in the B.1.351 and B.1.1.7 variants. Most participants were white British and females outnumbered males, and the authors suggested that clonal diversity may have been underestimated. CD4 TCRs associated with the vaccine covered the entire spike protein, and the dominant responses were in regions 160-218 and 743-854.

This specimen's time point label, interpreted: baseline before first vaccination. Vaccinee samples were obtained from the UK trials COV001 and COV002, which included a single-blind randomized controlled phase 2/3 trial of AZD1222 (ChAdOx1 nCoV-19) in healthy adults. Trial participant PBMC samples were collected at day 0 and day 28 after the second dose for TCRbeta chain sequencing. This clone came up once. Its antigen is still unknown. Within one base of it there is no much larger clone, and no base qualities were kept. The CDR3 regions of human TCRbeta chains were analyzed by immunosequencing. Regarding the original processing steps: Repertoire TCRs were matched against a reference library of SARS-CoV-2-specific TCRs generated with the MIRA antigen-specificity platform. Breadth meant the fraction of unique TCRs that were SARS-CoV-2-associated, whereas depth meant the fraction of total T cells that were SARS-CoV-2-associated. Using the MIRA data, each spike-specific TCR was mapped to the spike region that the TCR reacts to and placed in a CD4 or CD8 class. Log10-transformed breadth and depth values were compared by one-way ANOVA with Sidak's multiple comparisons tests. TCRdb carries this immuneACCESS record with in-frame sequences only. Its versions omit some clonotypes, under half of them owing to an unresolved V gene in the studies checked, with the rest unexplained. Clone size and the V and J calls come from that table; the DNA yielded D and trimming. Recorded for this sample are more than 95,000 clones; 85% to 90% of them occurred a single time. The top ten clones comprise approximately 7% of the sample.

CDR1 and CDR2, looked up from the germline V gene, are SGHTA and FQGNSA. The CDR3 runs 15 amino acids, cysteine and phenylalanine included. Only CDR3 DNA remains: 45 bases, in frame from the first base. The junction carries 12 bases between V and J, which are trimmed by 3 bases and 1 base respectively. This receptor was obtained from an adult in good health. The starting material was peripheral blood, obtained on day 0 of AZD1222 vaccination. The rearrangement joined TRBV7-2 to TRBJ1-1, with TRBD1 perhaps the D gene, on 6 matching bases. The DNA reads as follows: TGTGCCAGCAGCTTCCTCCCACAGGGGAACACTGAAGCTTTCTTT. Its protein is CASSFLPQGNTEAFF.